What follows describes a single T cell receptor beta chain. Generated by immunoSEQ multiplex PCR, the TCRdb table keeps only in-frame clones and is missing some. Of about 36,000 clones in the sample, 60% to 85% were seen once. The sample originates from a study of blood T cell repertoires in COVID-19. This CDR3 is 16 amino acids long. Germline CDR1 SGDLS, CDR2 YYNGEE. Losses at the gene ends were 0 bases for V and 1 base for J; bases not matched to a gene: 1. J is TRBJ2-3 and V is TRBV9; 11 positions agree with TRBD2. The TCR originated in a man in his 60s with active COVID-19. Sample: peripheral blood. The CDR3 coding sequence is TGTGCCAGCAGCGTAGGGACTAGCGGGCGCACAGATACGCAGTATTTT. Protein sequence: CASSVGTSGRTDTQYF.